This TCR beta chain was observed in a study of T-cell reconstitution after alpha-beta-depleted transplantation in children. Regarding the study as a whole: T-cell counts and diversity were attributed mostly to newly produced T cells one year after transplant.

A TCRbeta library incorporating unique molecular identifiers was prepared. TCRdb itself ran the PCR reads through MiXCR, one entry per CDR3 protein. This table holds a few hundred thousand distinct CDR3 sequences, about a quarter found once. This clonotype came up many times. Its antigen is undetermined. The TCR comes from a boy in the first two years of life with Wiskott-Aldrich syndrome, due to receive a stem cell transplant. This specimen consisted of PBMCs, obtained before TCRalphabeta/CD19-depleted stem cell transplant.

The CDR3 sequence is CASSRDYGYTF. Written as DNA, the CDR3 is TGTGCCAGCTCCCGGGACTATGGCTACACCTTC. The chain couples TRBV7-2 to TRBJ1-2; no firm D call. The CDR3 covers 11 residues. Germline CDR1 and CDR2: SGHTA and FQGNSA. The V end was cut by 8 bases, the J end by 3 bases, with 7 bases between. The whole variable domain, remainder taken from reference TRBV7-2 and TRBJ1-2, is GAGVSQSPSNKVTEKGKDVELRCDPISGHTALYWYRQSLGQGLEFLIYFQGNSAPDKSGLPSDRFSAERTGGSVSTLTIQRTQQEDSAVYLCASSRDYGYTFGSGTRLTVV.